These 24 T cell receptor beta chains were sequenced from one sample in a study of blood T cell repertoires in COVID-19. The data were produced by immunoSEQ multiplex PCR, yet TCRdb's version contains in-frame clones alone and is incomplete. The profile covers around 100,000 clones, with approximately 87% appearing a single time and over 10% taken by the ten largest. The source material was peripheral blood. All receptors derive from a human donor in a cohort sampled during active or convalescent COVID-19.

The V call is TRBV19, the J call TRBJ1-2; 7 nucleotides line up with TRBD1. Germline V gene data show CDR1 as LNHDA and CDR2 as SQIVND (reference sequence). The J segment lost 0 bases and the V segment lost 4 bases, leaving 2 bases of the junction unmatched. The CDR3 is 14 residues long. CDR3 sequence reads: CASSTQGANYGYTF. The CDR3 DNA reads TGTGCCAGTAGTACGCAGGGGGCTAACTATGGCTACACCTTC.

The genes are TRBV5-1 and TRBJ2-3; 8 bases are shared with TRBD1. Germline V lookup: CDR1 SGHRS, CDR2 YFSETQ. The junction had 9 bases not matched to a gene; V was cut back by 4 bases and J by 2 bases. This CDR3 is 16 amino acids long. In DNA form, the CDR3 reads TGCGCCAGCAGCACATCAGGGGGCCTGAACACAGATACGCAGTATTTT. This gives the protein CASSTSGGLNTDTQYF. The whole variable domain, filled in from reference TRBV5-1 and TRBJ2-3, reads KAGVTQTPRYLIKTRGQQVTLSCSPISGHRSVSWYQQTPGQGLQFLFEYFSETQRNKGNFPGRFSGRQFSNSRSEMNVSTLELGDSALYLCASSTSGGLNTDTQYFGPGTRLTVL.

V is TRBV3-1 (or the pseudogene TRBV3-2) and J is TRBJ1-3, with 8 nucleotides matching TRBD1. The CDR3 has 15 residues. Losses at the gene ends were 5 bases for V and 5 bases for J; bases not matched to a gene: 8. In germline, CDR1 is LGHDT, CDR2 YNNKEL (reference sequence). CDR3 DNA sequence: TGTGCCAGCAGCTATCGAGGGACAGGCAGAAACACCATATATTTT. Protein: CASSYRGTGRNTIYF.

The chain employs TRBV11-2 and TRBJ2-7; 8 bases agree with TRBD1. V lost 5 bases, J lost 3 bases, and 6 bases stayed unmatched. Germline V gene lookup returns CDR1 SGHAT and CDR2 FQNNGV. The CDR3 totals 14 residues. CDR3 sequence: CASSRGQDRYEQYF. CDR3 coding DNA: TGTGCCAGCAGCAGGGGACAGGACCGCTACGAGCAGTACTTC. The whole variable domain, remainder taken from reference TRBV11-2 and TRBJ2-7, is EAGVAQSPRYKIIEKRQSVAFWCNPISGHATLYWYQQILGQGPKLLIQFQNNGVVDDSQLPKDRFSAERLKGVDSTLKIQPAKLEDSAVYLCASSRGQDRYEQYFGPGTRLTVT.

This rearrangement joins TRBV10-3 to TRBJ2-3; D may be TRBD2 (6 bases). The CDR3 runs 12 residues. Germline-derived CDR1 and CDR2 are ENHRY and SYGVKD. The V and J ends lost 8 bases and 6 bases respectively, with 12 bases between them. Here the CDR3 DNA reads TGTGCCATCGGGGGGTCCTGGGATACGCAGTATTTT. Translation gives CAIGGSWDTQYF.

The chain employs TRBV18 and TRBJ1-1; D is unclear. Trimming pared 0 bases from V and 1 base from J, leaving 6 bases between. The CDR3 loop spans 14 amino acids. Germline CDR1 KGHSH, CDR2 LQKENI. The CDR3, as DNA: TGTGCCAGCTCACCACCGAGGCCGAACACTGAAGCTTTCTTT. Translating gives CASSPPRPNTEAFF.

V and J are TRBV9 and TRBJ2-2; maybe TRBD2 (7 bases). This CDR3 contains 14 residues. Germline CDR1 reads SGDLS; CDR2 reads YYNGEE. The V end lost 2 bases, the J end lost 4 bases, and 9 bases lay between the germline ends. CDR3 protein: CASSVGGRTGELFF. CDR3 in DNA: TGTGCCAGCAGCGTCGGGGGGCGCACCGGGGAGCTGTTTTTT.

In this sample, this clone turned up a few times. The J gene is TRBJ2-5, the V gene TRBV10-3, with TRBD2 identical over 10 bases. The CDR3 is made up of 15 amino acids. Unmatched junction bases numbered 3, after V lost 4 bases and J lost 1 base. Germline lookup yields CDR1 ENHRY and CDR2 SYGVKD. The CDR3 DNA reads as TGTGCCATCAGTGGGACTAGCGGAAGCCAAGAGACCCAGTACTTC. This codes for CAISGTSGSQETQYF.

This chain links TRBV6-2 or TRBV6-3 with TRBJ2-1, with 10 bases matching TRBD1. V trimming: 2 bases; J trimming: 5 bases; junction bases outside the gene matches: 6. The germline CDR1 and CDR2 sequences are MNHEY and SVGEGT. This CDR3 region has 16 residues. CDR3: CASSYPGTGAHNEQFF. CDR3 coding DNA: TGTGCCAGCAGTTACCCCGGGACAGGGGCCCACAATGAGCAGTTCTTC.

The V call is TRBV6-5, the J call TRBJ2-3; D gene ambiguous. V was shortened by 8 bases and J by 0 bases, with 15 bases between the two germline ends. Germline assignment: CDR1 MNHEY and CDR2 SVGAGI. The CDR3 is made up of 15 amino acids. The CDR3 loop is CASSLEPYSTDTQYF. The CDR3, as DNA: TGTGCCAGCTCATTGGAGCCCTATAGCACAGATACGCAGTATTTT.

The gene calls are TRBV3-1 (or the pseudogene TRBV3-2) and TRBJ2-5, with 9 bases lining up with TRBD1. The CDR3 runs 15 residues. The trim removed 1 base at V and 5 bases at J, leaving 5 bases unmatched. CDR1 and CDR2 from the germline V gene are LGHDT and YNNKEL (reference sequence). CDR3 in DNA: TGTGCCAGCAGCCAAGGGGGACAGGGCTGGGAGACCCAGTACTTC. This codes for CASSQGGQGWETQYF.

This clone was found once. The chain is built from TRBV6-6 and TRBJ2-5; 7 positions match TRBD2. The length of the CDR3 is 14 residues. In germline, CDR1 is MNHNY, CDR2 SVGAGI (reference sequence). Unmatched junction bases numbered 8, after V lost 5 bases and J lost 5 bases. CDR3 nucleotides: TGTGCCAGCAGTGCCAGGGCCGGGGGGGAGACCCAGTACTTC. Its translation is CASSARAGGETQYF.

The CDR3 DNA follows: TGCGCCAGCACTCTAGCGGGGGGGAATACCTACAATGAGCAGTTCTTC. This encodes CASTLAGGNTYNEQFF. The chain links TRBV5-1 to TRBJ2-1, with TRBD2 matching 12 bases. In germline, CDR1 is SGHRS, CDR2 YFSETQ. V trimming: 6 bases; J trimming: 2 bases; junction bases outside the gene matches: 6. The CDR3 length is 16 residues.

Turning to this clone: The junction departs from germline at one end; a sequencing error may be responsible. The V gene is TRBV11-1, the J gene TRBJ1-6; possibly TRBD1 for D (5 bases). CDR3 length equals 14 residues. The germline gives CDR1 SGHAT, CDR2 FQDESV (reference sequence). Here the CDR3 DNA reads TGTGCCAGCAGATTAGTGGGGGGTAACTCACCCCTCCACTTT. Protein product: CASRLVGGNSPLHF.

The table lists this clone with a few counts. The chain recombines TRBV5-5 with TRBJ2-3; D is ambiguous. V was shortened by 5 bases and J by 3 bases, with 10 bases between the two germline ends. CDR1 SGHKS and CDR2 YYEKEE come from the germline V gene (reference sequence). The CDR3 sequence is 13 residues long. In DNA, the CDR3 is TGTGCCAGCAGACCCTCGGGTACAGATACGCAGTATTTT. Translating it yields CASRPSGTDTQYF.

This rearrangement joins TRBV11-2 to TRBJ2-5; D uncertain. Per the germline V gene, CDR1 is SGHAT and CDR2 is FQNNGV. Trimming took 5 bases from V and 3 from J, leaving 4 bases between them. The CDR3 consists of 11 residues. The chain's CDR3 is CASSPKETQYF. The CDR3 nucleotides read TGTGCCAGCAGCCCAAAAGAGACCCAGTACTTC.

The rearrangement joins TRBV5-1 to TRBJ1-4; D is possibly TRBD1 (6 bases). Trimming stripped 4 bases from V and 8 bases from J, with 15 bases between. The CDR3 runs 14 residues. Germline-derived CDR1 and CDR2 are SGHRS and YFSETQ. Here the CDR3 DNA reads TGCGCCAGCAGCCGGGGGGGCCCCTCAGAAAAACTGTTTTTT. Encoded protein: CASSRGGPSEKLFF.

The genes are TRBV4-3 and TRBJ2-3; perhaps TRBD1 as D (6 bases). Trimming took off 4 bases at V and 2 bases at J, with 10 bases between the two ends. CDR3 length: 14 amino acids. CDR1 is LGHNA, CDR2 YSLEER, per germline. The CDR3 DNA reads as TGCGCCAGCAGCCGTGACAGGTTCACAGATACGCAGTATTTT. It translates to CASSRDRFTDTQYF.

Comment on this clone: The sample carries other DNA sequences with the same CDR3. The genes are TRBV18 and TRBJ1-1; the match to TRBD1 covers 8 bases. The CDR3 length is 12 residues. Germline values: CDR1 KGHSH, CDR2 LQKENI. V shed 3 bases, J shed 8 bases, and the junction held 2 bases outside the gene matches. This chain's CDR3 is CASSPGQGEAFF. CDR3 bases: TGTGCCAGCTCACCCGGACAGGGCGAAGCTTTCTTT.

The rearrangement uses TRBV27 and TRBJ1-2, with a possible D match to TRBD1 (6 bases). The CDR3 runs to 15 residues. Germline V gene sequence: CDR1 MNHEY, CDR2 SMNVEV (reference sequence). Trimming cost V 2 bases and J 7 bases, with 17 bases left between them. CDR3 nucleotide sequence: TGTGCCAGCAGTTTAGGGGGGGCTGAAGCGGGTGGCTACACCTTC. Its translation is CASSLGGAEAGGYTF.

V is TRBV27 and J is TRBJ1-4; unclear D gene. The CDR3 is made up of 15 amino acids. The V end was cut by 8 bases, the J end by 2 bases, with 15 bases between. Germline lookup yields CDR1 MNHEY and CDR2 SMNVEV (reference sequence). CDR3 DNA: TGTGCCAGCCGTCGGGTGGGAGGGACTAATGAAAAACTGTTTTTT. Protein product: CASRRVGGTNEKLFF.

The J gene is TRBJ2-7, the V gene TRBV13; 9 bases line up with TRBD1. Germline CDR1 and CDR2: PRHDT and FYEKMQ (reference sequence). The CDR3 spans 16 residues. V lost 7 bases and J lost 1; bases outside the gene matches: 11. For the CDR3, the DNA is TGTGCCAGCAACTACCAAGGGACAGGGATATCCTACGAGCAGTACTTC. Its protein product is CASNYQGTGISYEQYF. The complete variable domain, with remaining parts taken from reference TRBV13 and TRBJ2-7, reads AAGVIQSPRHLIKEKRETATLKCYPIPRHDTVYWYQQGPGQDPQFLISFYEKMQSDKGSIPDRFSAQQFSDYHSELNMSSLELGDSALYFCASNYQGTGISYEQYFGPGTRLTVT.

The chain joins TRBV5-1 to TRBJ1-4, with D hard to call. Trimming left V 0 bases short and J 2 bases short, with 5 bases between. The CDR3 is made up of 14 amino acids. CDR1 and CDR2 from the germline V gene are SGHRS and YFSETQ. The CDR3 nucleotides read TGCGCCAGCAGCTTGGACAGCACTAATGAAAAACTGTTTTTT. Translation gives CASSLDSTNEKLFF.

V is TRBV28 and J is TRBJ1-1; 7 nucleotides agree with TRBD1. This CDR3 has 13 amino acids. Germline V gives CDR1 MDHEN, CDR2 SYDVKM. The junction had 7 bases not matched to a gene; V was cut back by 6 bases and J by 6 bases. CDR3 bases: TGTGCCAGCAGGCAGGGGGTTATCCCTGAAGCTTTCTTT. It encodes CASRQGVIPEAFF.